Included here is one T cell receptor (beta chain) sequence, with context. Germline CDR1 reads MNHEY; CDR2 reads SVGAGI. The CDR3 has 13 residues. J gave up 3 bases and V 4 bases, and 3 bases lay outside the gene matches. These data originate in a study of Ad26.COV2.S vaccination and SARS-CoV-2 variants. Here immunoSEQ multiplex PCR was the method, and the copy in TCRdb shows in-frame clones only, minus some. This sample has about 680,000 clones; about 90% occur once, and the top ten carry about 1.5%. The treatment here: some 20 received Ad26.COV2.S at low or high dose, single or two shots; a few received placebo; per-sample allocation not given. Collection of samples fell on day 63 after the first vaccine or placebo injection.

The starting material was peripheral blood, obtained in a trial of Ad26.COV2.S vaccine versus placebo. The chain recombines TRBV6-5 with TRBJ2-7; 7 bases agree with TRBD1. This sequence was found in a person aged 18-60 years who received the Ad26.COV2.S COVID-19 vaccine or a placebo. The CDR3 coding sequence is TGTGCCAGCAGTTCGGGACAGCACTACGAGCAGTACTTC. Its translation: CASSSGQHYEQYF.